This passage covers 26 T cell receptor beta chains from one sample sequenced in a study of T cells in narcolepsy. The repertoire was sequenced with immunoSEQ multiplex PCR; TCRdb's copy has only in-frame clones and lacks some. The sample includes some 17,000 clones, 72% seen only once; the top ten take more than 13%. Sequencing was carried out using CD45RA- memory CD8+ T cells from PBMCs. The receptors were gathered from a human donor with narcolepsy.

The gene calls are TRBV6-5 and TRBJ2-5; tentative D call: TRBD2 (6 bases). Trimming left V 4 bases short and J 5 bases short, with 20 bases between. This CDR3 is 16 amino acids long. CDR1 MNHEY and CDR2 SVGAGI come from the germline V gene. CDR3 bases: TGTGCCAGCAGTTTCTCGGGTTCCAGCGGGCAGGAGACCCAGTACTTC. Translating gives CASSFSGSSGQETQYF.

This rearrangement joins TRBV28 to TRBJ2-7, with 7 positions matching TRBD2. The CDR3 contains 15 residues. The germline gives CDR1 MDHEN, CDR2 SYDVKM. J was trimmed by 2 bases and V by 5 bases; bases with no gene match: 9. CDR3 nucleotides: TGTGCCAGCAGTCGGCTTAGCGGGTCGACCTACGAGCAGTACTTC. Translation gives CASSRLSGSTYEQYF.

The chain carries TRBV11-1 and TRBJ2-6; TRBD2 might be the D (5 bases). Trimming shortened V by 2 bases and J by 4 bases, and 9 bases separated the two germline ends. The CDR3 consists of 15 residues. Germline CDR1 and CDR2: SGHAT and FQDESV (reference sequence). CDR3 nucleotides: TGTGCCAGCAGCTTATCGGGGTCAGGGGCCAACGTCCTGACTTTC. It encodes CASSLSGSGANVLTF.

This clone has more than one count but fewer than ten. This sequence joins TRBV7-9 and TRBJ2-1, with TRBD2 as a possible D gene (5 bases). Trimming cost V 4 bases and J 5 bases, with 21 bases left between them. There are 17 residues in the CDR3. Germline V gene data show CDR1 as SEHNR and CDR2 as FQNEAQ (reference sequence). DNA of the CDR3: TGTGCCAGCAGCTCACAAAGGACTGCACTGAGGGACAATGAGCAGTTCTTC. Translating gives CASSSQRTALRDNEQFF. Filled out from reference TRBV7-9 and TRBJ2-1, the complete variable domain reads DTGVSQNPRHKITKRGQNVTFRCDPISEHNRLYWYRQTLGQGPEFLTYFQNEAQLEKSRLLSDRFSAERPKGSFSTLEIQRTEQGDSAMYLCASSSQRTALRDNEQFFGPGTRLTVL.

The rearrangement uses TRBV6-1 and TRBJ2-1; 11 bases line up with TRBD2. Germline V gene sequence: CDR1 MNHNS, CDR2 SASEGT. Trimming took 2 bases from V and 3 from J; bases not matched to a gene: 0. The CDR3 totals 15 residues. The CDR3 DNA sequence: TGTGCCAGCAGTGAACTAGCGGGGGGCTACAATGAGCAGTTCTTC. It specifies CASSELAGGYNEQFF.

V gene TRBV9 combines with J gene TRBJ2-7; the D gene is possibly TRBD1 (6 bases). V was cut by 4 bases and J by 3 bases, with 20 bases left in between. The V gene's germline CDR1 is SGDLS and CDR2 YYNGEE. The length of the CDR3 is 16 residues. In DNA form, the CDR3 reads TGTGCCAGCAGCATCGGCAGGGGAGAGGCGTTCTACGAGCAGTACTTC. This codes for CASSIGRGEAFYEQYF.

The chain carries TRBV5-4 and TRBJ1-2; D remains unclear. Trimming cost V 5 bases and J 2 bases, with 10 bases left between them. The CDR3 consists of 13 residues. Germline CDR1 and CDR2: SGHNT and YYREEE (reference sequence). The CDR3: CASSGPRNYGYTF. The CDR3 region has the DNA TGTGCCAGCAGTGGACCCAGGAACTATGGCTACACCTTC.

The chain recombines TRBV19 with TRBJ1-1; a possible D gene is TRBD1 (6 bases). Trimming pared 5 bases from V and 6 bases from J, leaving 16 bases between. CDR1 LNHDA and CDR2 SQIVND come from the germline V gene (reference sequence). The CDR3 is 14 amino acids. Here the CDR3 DNA reads TGTGCCAGTAGTTTCCGGGGGGCCGGGGCTGAAGCTTTCTTT. It codes for CASSFRGAGAEAFF.

The chain is built from TRBV6-5 and TRBJ2-3; 8 bases are a match to TRBD2. The ends lost 7 bases at V and 6 bases at J; junction bases unmatched: 9. This CDR3 comprises 14 residues. Germline V gene data show CDR1 as MNHEY and CDR2 as SVGAGI. CDR3 sequence: CASTSGGALDTQYF. CDR3 in DNA: TGTGCCAGCACCAGCGGGGGCGCACTGGATACGCAGTATTTT.

This clone has just a few counts. This sequence joins TRBV10-1 and TRBJ2-3; D remains unclear. The CDR3 is made up of 12 amino acids. In germline, CDR1 is WNHNN, CDR2 SYGVQD (reference sequence). Trimming shortened V by 8 bases and J by 6 bases, and 12 bases separated the two germline ends. CDR3 sequence reads: CASSEAMDTQYF. The CDR3 nucleotides are TGCGCCAGCTCCGAAGCTATGGATACGCAGTATTTT.

This clone was observed a single time. The chain links TRBV5-5 to TRBJ1-1; D remains ambiguous. The V end lost 0 bases, the J end lost 3 bases, and 9 bases lay between the germline ends. CDR3 size: 14 residues. Germline loops: CDR1 SGHKS, CDR2 YYEKEE (reference sequence). CDR3 sequence: CASSLGSWDTEAFF. CDR3 nucleotide sequence: TGTGCCAGCAGCTTGGGCTCGTGGGACACTGAAGCTTTCTTT.

This clone was recorded once. The chain joins TRBV9 to TRBJ2-3, with 16 positions matching TRBD2. The length of the CDR3 is 18 residues. Germline trimming cut 1 base from V and 6 bases from J; bases unmatched to any gene: 8. Germline CDR1 reads SGDLS; CDR2 reads YYNGEE. The CDR3: CASSVTGTSGGAGDTQYF. The CDR3, as DNA: TGTGCCAGCAGCGTAACCGGGACTAGCGGGGGGGCAGGCGATACGCAGTATTTT.

This clone ranks as medium-sized (0.01 to 0.1%). This rearrangement joins TRBV15 to TRBJ2-2; possibly TRBD2 for D (5 bases). The CDR3 sequence is 15 residues long. Trimming pared 0 bases from V and 4 bases from J, leaving 9 bases between. In germline, CDR1 is LNHNV, CDR2 YYDKDF (reference sequence). CDR3 DNA: TGTGCCACCAGCAGAGATCCCCGGGGCACCGGGGAGCTGTTTTTT. Amino acids: CATSRDPRGTGELFF.

The V call is TRBV5-1, the J call TRBJ2-1; perhaps TRBD2 as D (5 bases). CDR3 length: 11 amino acids. CDR1 SGHRS and CDR2 YFSETQ come from the germline V gene. The germline V and J ends were trimmed by 0 bases and 14 bases, with 9 bases remaining between them. The CDR3 sequence: CASSLAGNEFF. In nucleotides, the CDR3 is TGCGCCAGCAGCTTGGCGGGGAATGAGTTCTTC.

The chain employs TRBV9 and TRBJ2-5; TRBD1 agrees at 8 bases. The closer fit of TRBJ2-7 to the DNA end suggests the J call may be wrong. From germline, CDR1 is SGDLS and CDR2 YYNGEE. The CDR3 is made up of 16 amino acids. CDR3 region: CASSVGGTGLTYEQYF. The CDR3 coding sequence is TGTGCCAGCAGCGTTGGGGGGACAGGTCTAACCTACGAGCAGTACTTC.

The J gene is TRBJ2-1, the V gene TRBV27; 8 bases are a match to TRBD2. Unmatched junction bases numbered 14, after V lost 5 bases and J lost 11 bases. The length of the CDR3 is 15 residues. The germline CDR1 and CDR2 sequences are MNHEY and SMNVEV (reference sequence). CDR3: CASSPREGRVIQQFF. CDR3 coding DNA: TGTGCCAGCAGTCCCCGGGAGGGCCGGGTAATTCAGCAGTTCTTC.

The chain combines TRBV6-6 with TRBJ2-2; possible D gene TRBD1, 6 bases. The germline V gene has CDR1 MNHNY and CDR2 SVGAGI (reference sequence). Trimming removed 5 bases from V and 6 bases from J, with 10 bases in between. CDR3 size: 13 residues. The DNA for the CDR3 is TGTGCCAGCAGTAACCCAGGGGCCGGGGAGCTGTTTTTT. Translated: CASSNPGAGELFF.

This rearrangement joins TRBV10-2 to TRBJ2-3; 16 nucleotides align to TRBD2. V was clipped by 2 bases and J by 5 bases; unmatched bases: 4. In germline, CDR1 is WSHSY, CDR2 SAAADI. CDR3 length equals 17 residues. The CDR3 region has the DNA TGCGCCAGCAGTGAGCTCGGGACTAGCGGGGGGGGAGATACGCAGTATTTT. This translates into CASSELGTSGGGDTQYF.

This rearrangement joins TRBV12-5 to TRBJ2-5, with unresolved D. The end of the DNA aligns better with TRBJ2-7, so the J call may be wrong. CDR1 and CDR2 from the germline V gene are LGHNT and FRNRAP. CDR3 length equals 11 residues. The CDR3 DNA sequence: TGTGCTAGCGCTTTAAGCTACGAGCAGTACTTC. It yields the protein CASALSYEQYF.

The gene calls are TRBV7-1 and TRBJ2-7; no reliable D call. TRBV7-1 is placed among ORFs of uncertain function. The ends were cut back, 4 bases at V and 0 bases at J, with 16 bases in the middle. The length of the CDR3 is 16 residues. CDR3 in DNA: TGTGCCAGCAGCTTATCGGTCAACCCGAGCTCCTACGAGCAGTACTTC. Its translation is CASSLSVNPSSYEQYF.

The chain employs TRBV6-5 and TRBJ2-5, with 11 bases lining up with TRBD2. The DNA matches TRBJ2-7 better at its end, which makes the J call doubtful. In germline, CDR1 is MNHEY, CDR2 SVGAGI. This CDR3 spans 14 amino acids. In nucleotides, the CDR3 is TGTACATCAGGGACTAGCGGCAAGGGCTCCGAGCAGTACTTC. It yields the protein CTSGTSGKGSEQYF.

The V and J genes are TRBV6-6 and TRBJ1-4; 8 nucleotides line up with TRBD1. CDR3 length equals 14 residues. Germline CDR1 reads MNHNY; CDR2 reads SVGAGI (reference sequence). The V segment lost 8 bases and the J segment 3 bases; nucleotides outside the gene matches: 5. CDR3 coding DNA: TGTGCCAGCCGCGGACAGGGTTCTAATGAAAAACTGTTTTTT. Encoded protein: CASRGQGSNEKLFF.

The table lists this clone with a few counts. This chain joins TRBV6-5 and TRBJ2-2, with 9 bases aligning to TRBD2. J lost 4 bases, V lost 5 bases, and 5 bases had no gene match. The CDR3 has 15 amino acids. Looked up from germline, CDR1 is MNHEY and CDR2 is SVGAGI. This CDR3 is CASSAGGRATGELFF. CDR3 DNA sequence: TGTGCCAGCAGTGCGGGGGGGCGGGCCACCGGGGAGCTGTTTTTT.

The genes are TRBV6-7 and TRBJ2-7; 8 nucleotides agree with TRBD2. Being an ORF, TRBV6-7 has a function that is uncertain. V dropped 9 bases and J dropped 3; count of bases not matched to a gene: 13. The CDR3 is made up of 15 amino acids. The CDR3 region has the DNA TGTGCCAGAACGTCAGCGGGGGAGTCCAGCTACGAGCAGTACTTC. This translates into CARTSAGESSYEQYF.

This chain links TRBV29-1 with TRBJ1-2; 8 bases fit TRBD1. CDR3 size: 13 residues. The V gene's germline CDR1 is SQVTM and CDR2 ANQGSEA. Trimming cost V 3 bases and J 6 bases; bases outside gene matches: 6. As DNA, the CDR3 is TGCAGCGTTGAGGACAGGGAGATTAATGGCTACACCTTC. Its protein product is CSVEDREINGYTF.

Points on this clone: Its ends do not fully match the called genes, so a read error is possible. The sample has other DNA sequences that encode this CDR3 too. The chain uses TRBV4-1 and TRBJ2-3, with 9 bases aligning to TRBD2. There are 13 residues in the CDR3. Germline V gene sequence: CDR1 MGHRA, CDR2 YSYEKL. CDR3 sequence (DNA): TGTGCCAGCAGAGGCGGGAGGGGAGATACGCAGTATTTT. Protein sequence: CASRGGRGDTQYF.